This T cell receptor (beta chain) was sequenced in a study of regulatory T cells in long-lasting Graves disease. Noted time point: newly diagnosed GD, antithyroid drugs for less than 3 months. From RNA extracted from PBMCs, the TCR library was made. CDR3 regions were amplified by Arm-PCR using iRepertoire HTBI primers to build TCR beta libraries. MiXCR, applied by TCRdb to the multiplex PCR reads, yields one record per CDR3 protein. The data hold 400,000 to 500,000 distinct CDR3 sequences, with approximately 16% observed a single time. This clonotype came up many times. This sample also belongs to another study, concerning T cells in Graves' hyperthyroidism and ophthalmopathy.

The source material was peripheral blood mononuclear cells (PBMCs), sampled at new diagnosis, from a patient treated with antithyroid drugs. The clonotype comes from a woman between 40 and 50 years old with Graves disease.

Here the CDR3 reads CASSPFAGRAYNEQFF. The DNA for the CDR3 is TGCGCCAGCAGCCCCTTCGCCGGGAGGGCCTACAATGAGCAGTTCTTC. This chain joins TRBV4-1 and TRBJ2-1; 8 nucleotides line up with TRBD2. Trimming took 4 bases from V and 2 from J; bases not matched to a gene: 7. The CDR3 length is 16 residues. Germline V gene lookup returns CDR1 MGHRA and CDR2 YSYEKL.